Sequencing of this T cell receptor (beta chain) was carried out in a study of regulatory T cells in long-lasting Graves disease. Arm-PCR of CDR3 regions with iRepertoire HTBI primers generated TCR beta libraries. One entry per CDR3 protein, called by TCRdb with MiXCR from the multiplex PCR reads. The sample includes around 400,000 distinct CDR3 sequences, about 16% seen only once; the top ten take approximately 22%. The ends were cut back, 5 bases at V and 5 bases at J, with 25 bases in the middle. In germline, CDR1 is LNHNV, CDR2 YYDKDF (reference sequence). CDR3 length equals 17 residues. The time point: newly diagnosed GD, antithyroid drugs for less than 3 months. Generation of the TCR library employed RNA extracted from PBMCs. Graves' disease diagnosis followed American Thyroid Association guidelines. Many counts were recorded for this clonotype. Its antigen remains unidentified. Findings and limits, study-wide: A limited number of samples was an acknowledged limitation.

The rearrangement uses TRBV15 and TRBJ2-7; tentative D call: TRBD1 (6 bases). This TCR derives from a female donor with Graves disease. The sequencing here drew on peripheral blood mononuclear cells (PBMCs), taken at new diagnosis, from a patient treated with antithyroid drugs. The CDR3 region is CATSLGPQQGSRHEQYF. CDR3 nucleotide sequence: TGTGCCACCAGCCTAGGACCACAACAGGGAAGTCGCCACGAGCAGTACTTC.